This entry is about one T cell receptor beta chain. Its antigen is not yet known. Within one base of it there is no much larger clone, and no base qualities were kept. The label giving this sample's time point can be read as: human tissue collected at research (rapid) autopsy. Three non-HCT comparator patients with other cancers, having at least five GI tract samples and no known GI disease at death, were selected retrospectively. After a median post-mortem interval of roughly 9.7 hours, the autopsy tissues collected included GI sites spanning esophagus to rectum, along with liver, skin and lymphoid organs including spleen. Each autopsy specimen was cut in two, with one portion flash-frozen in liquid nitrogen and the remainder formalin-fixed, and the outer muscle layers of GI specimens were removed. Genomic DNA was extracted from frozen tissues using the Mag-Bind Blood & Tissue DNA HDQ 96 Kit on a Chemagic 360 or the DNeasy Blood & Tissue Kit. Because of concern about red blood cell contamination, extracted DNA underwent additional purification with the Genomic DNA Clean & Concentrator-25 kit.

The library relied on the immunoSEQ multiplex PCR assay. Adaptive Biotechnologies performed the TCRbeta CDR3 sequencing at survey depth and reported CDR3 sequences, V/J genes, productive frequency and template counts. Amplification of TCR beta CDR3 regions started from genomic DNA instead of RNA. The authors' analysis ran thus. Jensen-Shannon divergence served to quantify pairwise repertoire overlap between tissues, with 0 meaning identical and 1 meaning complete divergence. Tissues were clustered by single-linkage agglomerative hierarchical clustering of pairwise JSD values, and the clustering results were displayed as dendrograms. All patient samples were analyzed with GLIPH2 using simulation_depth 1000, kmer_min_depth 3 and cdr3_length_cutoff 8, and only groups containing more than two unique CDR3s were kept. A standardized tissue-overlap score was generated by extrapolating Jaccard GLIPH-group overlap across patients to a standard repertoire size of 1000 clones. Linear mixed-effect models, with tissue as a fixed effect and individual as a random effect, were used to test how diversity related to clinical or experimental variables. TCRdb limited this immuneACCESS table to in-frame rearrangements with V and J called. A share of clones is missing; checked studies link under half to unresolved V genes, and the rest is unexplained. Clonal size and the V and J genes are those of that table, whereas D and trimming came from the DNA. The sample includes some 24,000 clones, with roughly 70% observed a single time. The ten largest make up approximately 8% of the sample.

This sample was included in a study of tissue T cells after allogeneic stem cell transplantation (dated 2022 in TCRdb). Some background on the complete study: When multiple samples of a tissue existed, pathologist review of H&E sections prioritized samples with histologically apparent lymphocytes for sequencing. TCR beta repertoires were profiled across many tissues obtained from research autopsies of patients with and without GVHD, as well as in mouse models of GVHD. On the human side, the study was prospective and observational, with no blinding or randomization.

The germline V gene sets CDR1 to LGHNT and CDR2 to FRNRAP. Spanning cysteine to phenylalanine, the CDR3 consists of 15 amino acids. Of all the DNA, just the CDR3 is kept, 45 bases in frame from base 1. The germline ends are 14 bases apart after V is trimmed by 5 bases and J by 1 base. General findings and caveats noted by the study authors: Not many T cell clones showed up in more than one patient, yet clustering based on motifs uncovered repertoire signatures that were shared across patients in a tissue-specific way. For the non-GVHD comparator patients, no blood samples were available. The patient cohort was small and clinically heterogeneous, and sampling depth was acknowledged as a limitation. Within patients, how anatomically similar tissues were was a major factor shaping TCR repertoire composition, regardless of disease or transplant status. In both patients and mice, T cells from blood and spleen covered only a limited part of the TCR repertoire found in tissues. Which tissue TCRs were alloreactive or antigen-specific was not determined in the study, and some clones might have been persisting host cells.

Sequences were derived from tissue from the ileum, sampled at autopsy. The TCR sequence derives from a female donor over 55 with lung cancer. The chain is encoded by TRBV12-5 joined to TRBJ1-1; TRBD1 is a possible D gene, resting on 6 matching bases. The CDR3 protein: CASGTQGYGNTEAFF. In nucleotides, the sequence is TGTGCTAGTGGTACTCAGGGGTACGGGAACACTGAAGCTTTCTTT.